One and the same sample provided the 21 T cell receptor beta chains below, sequenced in a study of blood T cell repertoires in COVID-19. TCRdb keeps only in-frame clones here, not all; method: immunoSEQ multiplex PCR. The sample consists of some 350,000 clones, about nine tenths of them appearing once. The sample was peripheral blood. These receptors were obtained from a woman between 65 and 79 years old with COVID-19, enrolled during active disease.

This clone was observed a handful of times. The chain carries TRBV24-1 and TRBJ1-4, with TRBD1 matching 10 bases. The CDR3 loop spans 16 amino acids. Germline V gene data show CDR1 as KGHDR and CDR2 as SFDVKD. Unmatched junction bases numbered 7, after V lost 4 bases and J lost 6 bases. CDR3 bases: TGTGCCACCAGTGAAGCCGGGACAGGGGAGGATGAAAAACTGTTTTTT. Residues: CATSEAGTGEDEKLFF.

The chain combines TRBV5-1 with TRBJ1-2; 7 positions agree with TRBD1. CDR3 length equals 15 residues. From germline, CDR1 is SGHRS and CDR2 YFSETQ. V was clipped by 0 bases and J by 3 bases; unmatched bases: 5. The CDR3 sequence is CASSLEGGADYGYTF. In DNA, the CDR3 is TGCGCCAGCAGCTTGGAAGGGGGCGCGGACTATGGCTACACCTTC.

The V call is TRBV6-5, the J call TRBJ1-5, with D tentatively TRBD1 (5 bases). V lost 0 bases to trimming and J lost 0 bases, with 6 bases between them. This CDR3 spans 15 amino acids. CDR1 is MNHEY and CDR2 is SVGAGI in the germline V gene. The CDR3 loop is CASSYSGGSNQPQHF. DNA of the CDR3: TGTGCCAGCAGTTACTCGGGGGGTAGCAATCAGCCCCAGCATTTT.

This chain connects TRBV29-1 to TRBJ1-1; D gene ambiguous. The germline V gene has CDR1 SQVTM and CDR2 ANQGSEA. The CDR3 is 11 residues long. The V end lost 6 bases, the J end lost 5 bases, and 10 bases lay between the germline ends. The chain's CDR3 is CSVRQLTEAFF. The CDR3 nucleotides read TGCAGCGTGAGGCAACTGACTGAAGCTTTCTTT. The full variable domain, with the rest looked up from reference TRBV29-1 and TRBJ1-1, is SAVISQKPSRDICQRGTSLTIQCQVDSQVTMMFWYRQQPGQSLTLIATANQGSEATYESGFVIDKFPISRPNLTFSTLTVSNMSPEDSSIYLCSVRQLTEAFFGQGTRLTVV.

This clone was observed a single time. The gene calls are TRBV27 and TRBJ1-5, with D tentatively TRBD1 (5 bases). The CDR3 sequence is 15 residues long. The V gene's germline CDR1 is MNHEY and CDR2 SMNVEV (reference sequence). The V and J ends lost 1 base and 1 base respectively, with 8 bases between them. CDR3 protein: CASSLFGGSNQPQHF. The CDR3 nucleotides read TGTGCCAGCAGTTTATTCGGGGGGAGCAATCAGCCCCAGCATTTT.

The chain recombines TRBV2 with TRBJ1-1; 8 nucleotides agree with TRBD1. After removal of 1 base from V and 4 bases from J, the junction contained 8 bases not matched to a gene. Germline values: CDR1 SNHLY, CDR2 FYNNEI. The CDR3 loop spans 16 amino acids. The CDR3 DNA reads TGTGCCAGCAGTGAAGGACAGGGGATTGGGGGCACTGAAGCTTTCTTT. Its protein is CASSEGQGIGGTEAFF.

The CDR3: CASSQGNQHSNQPQHF. In DNA, the CDR3 is TGTGCCAGCAGCCAAGGTAACCAACATAGCAATCAGCCCCAGCATTTT. The chain combines TRBV3-1 (or the pseudogene TRBV3-2) with TRBJ1-5, with D hard to call. Between the trimmed V and J ends, which lost 1 base and 0 bases, there was a span of 10 bases. CDR1 LGHDT and CDR2 YNNKEL come from the germline V gene (reference sequence). This CDR3 has 16 amino acids.

This clone was detected a few times. V and J are TRBV19 and TRBJ1-1; no reliable D call. The germline V gene encodes CDR1 LNHDA and CDR2 SQIVND (reference sequence). Trimming shortened V by 3 bases and J by 2 bases, and 7 bases separated the two germline ends. The CDR3 is 13 amino acids. This chain's CDR3 is CASSIPRNTEAFF. The CDR3 DNA is TGTGCCAGTAGTATCCCGCGCAACACTGAAGCTTTCTTT.

On this clone: Sequence at one end of the junction differs from germline and may be a read error. The chain employs TRBV18 and TRBJ1-2; the D gene is possibly TRBD1 (6 bases). Germline V gene data show CDR1 as KGHSH and CDR2 as LQKENI. The CDR3 runs 13 residues. The CDR3 sequence: CASSPDKQTGTSF. In DNA, the CDR3 is TGTGCCAGCTCACCCGATAAACAAACAGGGACGAGCTTC. Drawing the rest from reference TRBV18 and TRBJ1-2, the complete variable domain is NAGVMQNPRHLVRRRGQEARLRCSPMKGHSHVYWYRQLPEEGLKFMVYLQKENIIDESGMPKERFSAEFPKEGPSILRIQQVVRGDSAAYFCASSPDKQTGTSFGSGTRLTVV.

The rearrangement joins TRBV14 to TRBJ2-5, with TRBD2 matching over 15 bases. The CDR3 is 15 amino acids. Unmatched junction bases numbered 0, after V lost 3 bases and J lost 4 bases. The germline V gene encodes CDR1 SGHDN and CDR2 FVKESK. CDR3 protein: CASSQGLAGGETQYF. CDR3 coding DNA: TGTGCCAGCAGCCAGGGACTAGCGGGGGGAGAGACCCAGTACTTC.

This clone was recorded once. The rearrangement links TRBV5-4 to TRBJ1-1, with D tentatively TRBD1 (5 bases). The V and J ends lost 7 bases and 5 bases respectively, with 21 bases between them. The CDR3 totals 15 residues. Germline V gene lookup returns CDR1 SGHNT and CDR2 YYREEE (reference sequence). The chain's CDR3 is CASRGDQGGWTEAFF. In DNA form, the CDR3 reads TGTGCCAGCCGCGGGGACCAAGGTGGTTGGACTGAAGCTTTCTTT.

The V gene is TRBV5-4, the J gene TRBJ1-3; TRBD1 matches 9 bases. Germline V lookup: CDR1 SGHNT, CDR2 YYREEE (reference sequence). V was clipped by 4 bases and J by 4 bases; unmatched bases: 6. This CDR3 is 15 amino acids long. The CDR3 DNA sequence: TGTGCCAGCAGCCGGGACAGGGAGTCAGGAAACACCATATATTTT. Amino acid sequence: CASSRDRESGNTIYF.

The chain combines TRBV15 with TRBJ2-5, with a possible D match to TRBD1 (5 bases). This CDR3 spans 14 amino acids. CDR1 is LNHNV and CDR2 is YYDKDF in the germline V gene (reference sequence). The V gene lost 0 bases and the J gene lost 2 bases, with 7 bases spanning the gap. The CDR3 region has the DNA TGTGCCACCAGCAGAGACAGGGCACAAGAGACCCAGTACTTC. It is translated as CATSRDRAQETQYF. The full variable domain, its missing parts supplied by reference TRBV15 and TRBJ2-5, is DAMVIQNPRYQVTQFGKPVTLSCSQTLNHNVMYWYQQKSSQAPKLLFHYYDKDFNNEADTPDNFQSRRPNTSFCFLDIRSPGLGDTAMYLCATSRDRAQETQYFGPGTRLLVL.

The chain combines TRBV29-1 with TRBJ2-5; TRBD2 matches 7 bases. The CDR3 has 13 amino acids. With 7 bases clipped from V and 0 bases from J, the junction kept 5 bases outside the gene matches. Germline V gene sequence: CDR1 SQVTM, CDR2 ANQGSEA. In DNA form, the CDR3 reads TGCAGCGCCTTGGGGGGGTACCAAGAGACCCAGTACTTC. This translates into CSALGGYQETQYF.

This sequence joins TRBV10-3 and TRBJ2-7; a weak D match, TRBD1 (6 bases). The CDR3 sequence is 12 residues long. Trimming cost V 7 bases and J 7 bases, with 14 bases left between them. Germline V lookup: CDR1 ENHRY, CDR2 SYGVKD. The CDR3 DNA reads as TGTGCCATCAATACCCAGGGGACGGAGCAGTACTTC. The encoded protein is CAINTQGTEQYF.

The gene calls are TRBV12-3 or TRBV12-4 and TRBJ1-5; D gene uncertain. The CDR3 has 13 residues. Trimming shortened V by 3 bases and J by 4 bases, and 7 bases separated the two germline ends. Here the CDR3 reads CASSFSGNQPQHF. The CDR3 region has the DNA TGTGCCAGCAGTTTCTCCGGTAATCAGCCCCAGCATTTT.

This clone was detected only a few times. This chain uses TRBV29-1 with TRBJ1-1; D possibly corresponds to TRBD1 (5 bases). This CDR3 spans 11 amino acids. The germline V gene encodes CDR1 SQVTM and CDR2 ANQGSEA. Trimming removed 6 bases from V and 8 bases from J, with 13 bases in between. DNA of the CDR3: TGCAGCGTGGTTACTCAGGGAGAAGCTTTCTTT. Protein sequence: CSVVTQGEAFF.

The V and J genes are TRBV27 and TRBJ2-5; no definite D call. The CDR3 contains 13 residues. CDR1 MNHEY and CDR2 SMNVEV come from the germline V gene (reference sequence). The germline V and J ends were trimmed by 7 bases and 7 bases, with 16 bases remaining between them. The CDR3 nucleotides are TGTGCCAGCAACCCCCAGGCTGCAGGGACCCAGTACTTC. Amino acid sequence: CASNPQAAGTQYF.

The CDR3 sequence: CASSKAQEQGDNTIYF. The CDR3 DNA reads as TGTGCCAGCAGCAAAGCGCAAGAACAGGGTGACAACACCATATATTTT. The rearrangement joins TRBV21-1 to TRBJ1-3; the DNA was not compared with TRBD1, the D call given in the table. TRBV21-1 is given as a pseudogene. The CDR3 covers 16 residues.

The DNA of the CDR3 is TGTGCCAGTAGTACCGGGACAGTTGGAAACACCATATATTTT. Protein product: CASSTGTVGNTIYF. The rearrangement joins TRBV19 to TRBJ1-3; 7 positions match TRBD1. The CDR3 contains 14 residues. The germline CDR1 and CDR2 sequences are LNHDA and SQIVND (reference sequence). V was pared by 4 bases and J by 3 bases, with 3 bases of the junction left unmatched.

V and J are TRBV7-9 and TRBJ2-5, with D possibly being TRBD1 (6 bases). Trimming took off 1 base at V and 3 bases at J, with 12 bases between the two ends. Germline loops: CDR1 SEHNR, CDR2 FQNEAQ (reference sequence). CDR3 length equals 15 residues. CDR3 loop: CASSLGAGVKETQYF. The CDR3 region has the DNA TGTGCCAGCAGCTTAGGGGCAGGGGTTAAAGAGACCCAGTACTTC. The variable domain in full, with the rest retrieved from reference TRBV7-9 and TRBJ2-5, is DTGVSQNPRHKITKRGQNVTFRCDPISEHNRLYWYRQTLGQGPEFLTYFQNEAQLEKSRLLSDRFSAERPKGSFSTLEIQRTEQGDSAMYLCASSLGAGVKETQYFGPGTRLLVL.